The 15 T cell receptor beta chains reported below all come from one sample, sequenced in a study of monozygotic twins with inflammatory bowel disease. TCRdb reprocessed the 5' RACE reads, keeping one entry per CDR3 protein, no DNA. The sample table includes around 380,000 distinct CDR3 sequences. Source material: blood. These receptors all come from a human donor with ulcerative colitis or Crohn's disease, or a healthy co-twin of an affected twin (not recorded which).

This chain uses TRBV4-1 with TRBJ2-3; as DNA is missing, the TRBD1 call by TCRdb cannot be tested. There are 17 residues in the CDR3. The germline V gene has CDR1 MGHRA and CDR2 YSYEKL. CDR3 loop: CASSQPRGQVGADTQYF.

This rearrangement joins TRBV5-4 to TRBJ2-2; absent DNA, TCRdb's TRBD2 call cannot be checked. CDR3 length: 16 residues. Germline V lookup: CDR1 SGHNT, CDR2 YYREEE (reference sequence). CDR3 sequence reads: CASSLGTSGNTGELFF.

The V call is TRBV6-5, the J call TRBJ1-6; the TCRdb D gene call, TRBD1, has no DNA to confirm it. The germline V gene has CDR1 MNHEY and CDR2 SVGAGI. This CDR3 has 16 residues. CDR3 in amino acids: CASCYSPGQLNSPLHF.

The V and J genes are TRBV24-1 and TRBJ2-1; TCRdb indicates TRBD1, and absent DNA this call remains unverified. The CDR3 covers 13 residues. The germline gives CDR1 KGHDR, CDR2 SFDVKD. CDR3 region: CATSPTGGNEQFF.

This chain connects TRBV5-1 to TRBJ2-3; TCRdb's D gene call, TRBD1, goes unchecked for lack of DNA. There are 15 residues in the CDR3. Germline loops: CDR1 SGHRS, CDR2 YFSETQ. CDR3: CASGSQGILTDTQYF. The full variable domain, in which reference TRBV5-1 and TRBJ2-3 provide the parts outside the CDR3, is KAGVTQTPRYLIKTRGQQVTLSCSPISGHRSVSWYQQTPGQGLQFLFEYFSETQRNKGNFPGRFSGRQFSNSRSEMNVSTLELGDSALYLCASGSQGILTDTQYFGPGTRLTVL.

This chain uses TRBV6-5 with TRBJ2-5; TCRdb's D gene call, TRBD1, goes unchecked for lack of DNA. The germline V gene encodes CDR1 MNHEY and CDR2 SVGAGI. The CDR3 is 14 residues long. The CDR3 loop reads CASSYSGQKETQYF.

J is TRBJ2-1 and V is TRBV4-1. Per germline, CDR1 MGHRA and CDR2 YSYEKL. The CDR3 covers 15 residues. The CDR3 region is CASSSVVSSYNEQFF.

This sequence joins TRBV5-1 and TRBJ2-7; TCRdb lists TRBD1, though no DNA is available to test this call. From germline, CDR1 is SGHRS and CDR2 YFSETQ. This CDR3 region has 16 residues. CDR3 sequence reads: CASSAGTLQISYEQYF.

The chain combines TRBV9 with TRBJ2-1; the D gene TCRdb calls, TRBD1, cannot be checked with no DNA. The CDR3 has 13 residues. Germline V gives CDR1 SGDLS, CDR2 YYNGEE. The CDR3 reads CASSVEPRGEQFF.

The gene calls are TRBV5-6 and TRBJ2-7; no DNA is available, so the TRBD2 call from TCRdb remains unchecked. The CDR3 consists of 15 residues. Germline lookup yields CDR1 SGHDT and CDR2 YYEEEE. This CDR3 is CASSPSAGVSPEQYF.

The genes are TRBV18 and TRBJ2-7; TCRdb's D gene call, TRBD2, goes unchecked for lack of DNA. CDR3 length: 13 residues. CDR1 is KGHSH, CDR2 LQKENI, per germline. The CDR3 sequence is CASSPQMEVKQYF.

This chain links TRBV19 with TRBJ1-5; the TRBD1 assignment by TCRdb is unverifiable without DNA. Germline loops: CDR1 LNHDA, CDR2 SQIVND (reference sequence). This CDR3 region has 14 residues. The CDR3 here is CASGQDRRNQPQHF.

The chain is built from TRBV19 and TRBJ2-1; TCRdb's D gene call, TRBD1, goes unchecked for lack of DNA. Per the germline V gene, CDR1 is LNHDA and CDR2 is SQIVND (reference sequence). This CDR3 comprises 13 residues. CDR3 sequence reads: CASSIGLGNEQFF. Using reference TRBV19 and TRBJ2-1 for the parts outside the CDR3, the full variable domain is DGGITQSPKYLFRKEGQNVTLSCEQNLNHDAMYWYRQDPGQGLRLIYYSQIVNDFQKGDIAEGYSVSREKKESFPLTVTSAQKNPTAFYLCASSIGLGNEQFFGPGTRLTVL.

The chain's CDR3 is CASSLGTTSGGYNEQFF. This chain joins TRBV6-5 and TRBJ2-1; the TCRdb D gene call, TRBD2, has no DNA to confirm it. CDR3 size: 17 residues. Germline CDR1 is MNHEY and CDR2 is SVGAGI.

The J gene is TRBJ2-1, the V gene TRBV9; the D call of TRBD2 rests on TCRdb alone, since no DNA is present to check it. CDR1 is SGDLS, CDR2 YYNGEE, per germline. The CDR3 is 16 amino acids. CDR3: CASSILGLAAYNEQFF.